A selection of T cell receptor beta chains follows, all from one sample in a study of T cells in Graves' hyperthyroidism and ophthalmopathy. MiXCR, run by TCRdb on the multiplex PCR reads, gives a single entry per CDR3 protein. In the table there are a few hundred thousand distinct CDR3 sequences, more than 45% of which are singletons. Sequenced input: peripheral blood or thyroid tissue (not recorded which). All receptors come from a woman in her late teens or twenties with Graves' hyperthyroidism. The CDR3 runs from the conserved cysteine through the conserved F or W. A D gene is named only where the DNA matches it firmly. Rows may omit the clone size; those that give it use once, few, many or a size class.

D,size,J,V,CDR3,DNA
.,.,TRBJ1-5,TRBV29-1,CSAQAGVETQHF,TGCAGCGCTCAAGCGGGAGTAGAGACCCAGCATTTT
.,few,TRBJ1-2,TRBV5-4,CASSQGSVRDYGYTF,TGTGCCAGCAGCCAAGGCTCGGTAAGAGACTATGGCTACACCTTC
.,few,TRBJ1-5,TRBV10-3,CASSSRFGAQPQHF,TGTGCCAGCAGTTCCAGGTTTGGGGCTCAGCCCCAGCATTTT
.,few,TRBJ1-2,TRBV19,CASSISQAYGYTF,TGTGCCAGTAGTATTTCACAGGCGTATGGCTACACCTTC
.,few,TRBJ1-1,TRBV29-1,CSVEATEGGEAFF,TGCAGCGTTGAAGCGACAGAGGGGGGGGAGGCTTTCTTT
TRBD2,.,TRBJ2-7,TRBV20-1,CSAPLAGGVYEQYF,TGCAGTGCTCCACTAGCGGGAGGGGTGTACGAGCAGTACTTC
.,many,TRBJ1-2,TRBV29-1,CSVTNNYGYTF,TGCAGCGTTACAAATAACTATGGCTACACCTTC
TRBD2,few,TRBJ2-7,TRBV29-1,CSVFVAGFYEQYF,TGCAGCGTTTTTGTAGCGGGCTTCTACGAGCAGTACTTC
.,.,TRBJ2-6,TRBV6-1,CASSQNVLTF,TGTGCCAGCAGTCAAAACGTCCTGACTTTC
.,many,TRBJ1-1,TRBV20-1,CSATYTVNTEAFF,TGCAGTGCTACGTACACAGTGAACACTGAAGCTTTCTTT
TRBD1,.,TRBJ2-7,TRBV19,CASRDRGSEQYF,TGTGCCAGCCGGGACAGGGGGTCCGAGCAGTACTTC
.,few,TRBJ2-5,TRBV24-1,CARDPGIQETQYF,TGTGCTAGAGACCCGGGGATTCAAGAGACCCAGTACTTC
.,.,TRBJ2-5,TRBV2,CASRVQGRETQYF,TGTGCCAGCAGGGTTCAAGGACGAGAGACCCAGTACTTC
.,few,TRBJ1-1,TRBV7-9,CASSLNGRMNTEAFF,TGTGCCAGCAGCTTGAACGGCAGGATGAACACTGAAGCTTTCTTT
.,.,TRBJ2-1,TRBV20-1,CSASPYEQFF,TGCAGTGCTAGCCCCTACGAGCAGTTCTTC
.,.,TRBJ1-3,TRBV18,CASSPVKLSGNTIYF,TGTGCCAGCTCACCAGTGAAACTCTCTGGAAACACCATATATTTT